These 23 T cell receptor beta chains came from one sample sequenced in a study of vaccination and CD4 T cells after COVID-19. Their antigen targets remain unknown. Cultured CD4+ T-cell DNA underwent Oncomine TCR Beta short-read sequencing. TCRdb ran MiXCR on the PCR reads and lists one entry per CDR3 protein. The sample carries 13,000 to 15,000 distinct CDR3 sequences, about four fifths recorded once. Treatment: roughly nine-day PBMC culture with coronavirus spike peptide pools or control peptides (ViraFEST assay). The sample taken for sequencing was CD4+ T cells from blood, cultured in vitro. These receptors were collected from a human donor who had recovered from COVID-19.

CDR3 nucleotide sequence: TGCGCCAGCAGCCCCGGACAGGGGGATAATTCACCCCTCCACTTT. This translates into CASSPGQGDNSPLHF. The gene calls are TRBV4-3 and TRBJ1-6; TRBD1 agrees at 10 bases. The trim removed 4 bases at V and 5 bases at J, leaving 2 bases unmatched. Germline loops: CDR1 LGHNA, CDR2 YSLEER. CDR3 size: 15 residues.

The chain employs TRBV6-1 and TRBJ2-1, with 11 nucleotides matching TRBD1. After removal of 9 bases from V and 0 bases from J, the junction contained 10 bases not matched to a gene. CDR1 and CDR2 from the germline V gene are MNHNS and SASEGT. This CDR3 is built from 17 residues. The CDR3 reads CARRDWGTGGSYNEQFF. CDR3 coding DNA: TGTGCCAGAAGAGACTGGGGGACAGGGGGCTCCTACAATGAGCAGTTCTTC.

This rearrangement joins TRBV7-8 to TRBJ1-5; D is uncertain. Per the germline V gene, CDR1 is SGHVS and CDR2 is FQNEAQ. The CDR3 has 16 amino acids. Trimming removed 4 bases from V and 9 bases from J, with 22 bases in between. This CDR3 is CASSSGGVPNRLPQHF. The CDR3, as DNA: TGTGCCAGCAGCTCTGGTGGGGTTCCTAATCGTCTGCCCCAGCATTTT.

The chain joins TRBV7-9 to TRBJ1-1; D gene ambiguous. Germline V gives CDR1 SEHNR, CDR2 FQNEAQ (reference sequence). V shed 1 base and J shed 1 base, with 7 bases lying between them. CDR3 length: 14 amino acids. Here the CDR3 reads CASSLGLGNTEAFF. The CDR3 DNA follows: TGTGCCAGCAGCTTAGGGCTGGGGAACACTGAAGCTTTCTTT.

V and J are TRBV19 and TRBJ2-6; 12 positions match TRBD2. CDR3 size: 17 residues. The germline gives CDR1 LNHDA, CDR2 SQIVND (reference sequence). The V gene end was trimmed by 4 bases and the J gene end by 0 bases; junction bases not matched to a gene: 1. Here the CDR3 reads CASSKTSGSSGANVLTF. Here the CDR3 DNA reads TGTGCCAGTAGTAAGACTAGCGGGAGCTCTGGGGCCAACGTCCTGACTTTC.

The chain is built from TRBV20-1 and TRBJ2-1; 13 bases map to TRBD2. Germline CDR1 and CDR2: DFQATT and SNEGSKA (reference sequence). This CDR3 is built from 15 residues. CDR3 region: CSARGLAGNYNEQFF. DNA for the CDR3: TGCAGCGCCCGGGGACTAGCGGGAAACTACAATGAGCAGTTCTTC.

The CDR3 DNA sequence: TGTGCCAGCAGTTACCCGATCGGAACGGGGGGCGAGACAGATACGCAGTATTTT. It translates to CASSYPIGTGGETDTQYF. The V and J genes are TRBV6-2 or TRBV6-3 and TRBJ2-3; TRBD2 might be the D (7 bases). Germline lookup yields CDR1 MNHEY and CDR2 SVGEGT. V was trimmed by 2 bases and J by 3 bases, leaving 21 bases between them. The CDR3 is 18 amino acids.

This clonotype was seen just once. The V and J genes are TRBV19 and TRBJ1-2, with D perhaps matching TRBD1 (6 bases). The germline V gene has CDR1 LNHDA and CDR2 SQIVND (reference sequence). V lost 5 bases to trimming and J lost 2 bases, with 21 bases between them. CDR3 length: 17 amino acids. CDR3 in DNA: TGTGCCAGTAGTCAACGACAGGACCCTACGAGAAACTATGGCTACACCTTC. It codes for CASSQRQDPTRNYGYTF.

The rearrangement joins TRBV7-2 to TRBJ1-2; maybe TRBD1 (5 bases). Trimming left V 3 bases short and J 5 bases short, with 10 bases between. This CDR3 comprises 13 residues. Germline CDR1 reads SGHTA; CDR2 reads FQGNSA. For the CDR3, the DNA is TGTGCCAGCAGCTTCGGGACCCAATATGGCTACACCTTC. Translated: CASSFGTQYGYTF.

V is TRBV7-2 and J is TRBJ2-5, with a possible D match to TRBD1 (6 bases). Germline V gene lookup returns CDR1 SGHTA and CDR2 FQGNSA. CDR3 length: 15 amino acids. Trimming stripped 2 bases from V and 7 bases from J, with 17 bases between. CDR3 amino acids: CASSLTNRVGATQYF. CDR3 in DNA: TGTGCCAGCAGCTTAACCAACAGGGTTGGGGCGACCCAGTACTTC.

CDR3 DNA: TGCGCCAGCAGCCTACTAGCTTACGGCTCAGATACGCAGTATTTT. Its translation: CASSLLAYGSDTQYF. This sequence joins TRBV10-1 and TRBJ2-3, with D possibly TRBD2 on 6 matching bases. Looked up from germline, CDR1 is WNHNN and CDR2 is SYGVQD (reference sequence). CDR3 length: 15 amino acids. V lost 6 bases and J 4 bases, leaving 17 bases between the germline ends.

The V call is TRBV20-1, the J call TRBJ2-7; unclear D gene. V was cut by 1 base and J by 0 bases, with 10 bases left in between. The CDR3 has 14 residues. Germline assignment: CDR1 DFQATT and CDR2 SNEGSKA (reference sequence). CDR3 bases: TGCAGTGCTAGAGGGCGCGCCGACTCCTACGAGCAGTACTTC. Amino acids: CSARGRADSYEQYF.

The CDR3 loop reads CASSGGGTGGGRYGYTF. The CDR3 nucleotides read TGTGCCAGCAGTGGTGGAGGGACAGGGGGCGGCCGCTATGGCTACACCTTC. The chain employs TRBV12-3 or TRBV12-4 and TRBJ1-2, with 12 bases matching TRBD1. The CDR3 covers 17 residues. J was trimmed by 4 bases and V by 5 bases; bases with no gene match: 11.

V gene TRBV11-3 combines with J gene TRBJ2-2; 9 nucleotides line up with TRBD2. Germline loops: CDR1 SGHNT, CDR2 YENEEA. Germline trimming cut 5 bases from V and 6 bases from J; bases unmatched to any gene: 4. The CDR3 covers 14 residues. The CDR3 sequence is CASSGGTSPGELFF. Here the CDR3 DNA reads TGTGCCAGCAGCGGCGGGACTAGCCCCGGGGAGCTGTTTTTT.

The rearrangement uses TRBV18 and TRBJ2-3; D perhaps matches TRBD1 (5 bases). V lost 2 bases to trimming and J lost 0 bases, with 12 bases between them. The CDR3 has 16 residues. Germline assignment: CDR1 KGHSH and CDR2 LQKENI. This CDR3 is CASSPSQGTSTDTQYF. CDR3 coding DNA: TGTGCCAGCTCACCAAGCCAGGGAACTAGCACAGATACGCAGTATTTT.

This clonotype was detected a few times. The J gene is TRBJ1-2, the V gene TRBV7-9; TRBD1 agrees at 7 bases. The CDR3 spans 19 residues. J gave up 2 bases and V 3 bases, and 18 bases lay outside the gene matches. Germline V lookup: CDR1 SEHNR, CDR2 FQNEAQ (reference sequence). The CDR3 DNA is TGTGCCAGCAGCTTCTACGGTCAGAAGGACAGGCAAATCAACTATGGCTACACCTTC. Amino acids: CASSFYGQKDRQINYGYTF.

This sequence joins TRBV11-2 and TRBJ2-5; 8 nucleotides line up with TRBD2. This CDR3 region has 15 residues. CDR1 and CDR2 from the germline V gene are SGHAT and FQNNGV. Losses at the gene ends were 1 base for V and 5 bases for J; bases not matched to a gene: 6. CDR3 nucleotides: TGTGCCAGCAGCTTAGTAGTAGCGGGGAGGGAGACCCAGTACTTC. Translation gives CASSLVVAGRETQYF. The variable domain in full, completed from reference TRBV11-2 and TRBJ2-5, reads EAGVAQSPRYKIIEKRQSVAFWCNPISGHATLYWYQQILGQGPKLLIQFQNNGVVDDSQLPKDRFSAERLKGVDSTLKIQPAKLEDSAVYLCASSLVVAGRETQYFGPGTRLLVL.

This CDR3 is CASSAMGDSGNQPQHF. CDR3 bases: TGTGCCAGCAGTGCCATGGGGGATTCAGGAAATCAGCCCCAGCATTTT. This chain links TRBV2 with TRBJ1-5; a possible D gene is TRBD1 (5 bases). Germline V gene lookup returns CDR1 SNHLY and CDR2 FYNNEI. The CDR3 is 16 residues long. The germline V and J ends were trimmed by 4 bases and 4 bases, with 17 bases remaining between them.

This clonotype was detected a few times. The V and J genes are TRBV24-1 and TRBJ2-2; TRBD2 matches at 7 bases. The CDR3 contains 14 residues. V trimming: 4 bases; J trimming: 5 bases; junction bases outside the gene matches: 3. From germline, CDR1 is KGHDR and CDR2 SFDVKD. CDR3 bases: TGTGCCACCAGTGAAGCGGGGAAGACCGGGGAGCTGTTTTTT. The encoded protein is CATSEAGKTGELFF.

This chain connects TRBV7-2 to TRBJ1-3; no firm D call. Germline CDR1 and CDR2: SGHTA and FQGNSA. There are 14 residues in the CDR3. Trimming pared 5 bases from V and 1 base from J, leaving 9 bases between. CDR3 residues: CASSPRVSGNTIYF. The CDR3 DNA follows: TGTGCCAGCAGCCCCCGGGTGTCTGGAAACACCATATATTTT. Full variable domain (remainder filled in from reference TRBV7-2 and TRBJ1-3): GAGVSQSPSNKVTEKGKDVELRCDPISGHTALYWYRQSLGQGLEFLIYFQGNSAPDKSGLPSDRFSAERTGGSVSTLTIQRTQQEDSAVYLCASSPRVSGNTIYFGEGSWLTVV.

This clonotype has just a few counts. The rearrangement uses TRBV20-1 and TRBJ2-2; D is tentatively TRBD1 or TRBD2 (5 bases each). V was cut by 4 bases and J by 2 bases, with 17 bases left in between. This CDR3 spans 16 amino acids. The germline V gene encodes CDR1 DFQATT and CDR2 SNEGSKA (reference sequence). This CDR3 reads CSATGAHLLNTGELFF. CDR3 DNA sequence: TGCAGTGCTACCGGGGCCCATCTCCTCAACACCGGGGAGCTGTTTTTT.

This chain joins TRBV7-2 and TRBJ2-1; perhaps D is TRBD1 or TRBD2 (6 bases each). Looked up from germline, CDR1 is SGHTA and CDR2 is FQGNSA. This CDR3 comprises 15 residues. V gave up 1 base and J gave up 6 bases, with 13 bases separating them. In DNA, the CDR3 is TGTGCCAGCAGCTTAGAGAGGGGGGATTTCAATGAGCAGTTCTTC. This translates into CASSLERGDFNEQFF.

This clonotype appeared a few times. The rearrangement joins TRBV28 to TRBJ2-7, with D possibly being TRBD2 (6 bases). Germline CDR1 is MDHEN and CDR2 is SYDVKM. This CDR3 has 15 residues. Trimming pared 1 base from V and 3 bases from J, leaving 13 bases between. The CDR3 sequence is CASSLSSAYLYEQYF. The CDR3 DNA reads as TGTGCCAGCAGTTTATCTAGCGCGTATCTCTACGAGCAGTACTTC. Complete variable domain (other parts from reference TRBV28 and TRBJ2-7): DVKVTQSSRYLVKRTGEKVFLECVQDMDHENMFWYRQDPGLGLRLIYFSYDVKMKEKGDIPEGYSVSREKKERFSLILESASTNQTSMYLCASSLSSAYLYEQYFGPGTRLTVT.